This TCR beta chain was sequenced in a study of blood T cell repertoires in COVID-19. The overall study: Samples came from the United States, Italy and Spain, spanning acute and convalescent COVID-19. Sources were T cells, B-cell-depleted T cells, or PBMCs; the material itself was cDNA or gDNA.

The authors' processing: Counts of nucleated cells, estimated from reference gene primer amplification, were obtained. The repertoire was sequenced with immunoSEQ multiplex PCR; TCRdb's copy has only in-frame clones and lacks some. The DNA was the basis for D and trimming; V, J and clone size are from that table. The sample includes 250,000 to 300,000 clones, 75% to 90% of them seen just once. Germline CDR1 reads SGHRS; CDR2 reads YFSETQ. The CDR3 sequence is 17 residues long. V lost 0 bases to trimming and J lost 5 bases, with 15 bases between them. The J gene is TRBJ1-6, the V gene TRBV5-1, with a possible D match to TRBD1 (5 bases). Material for sequencing was peripheral blood. This receptor was identified in a woman aged 40 to 55 who had recovered from COVID-19. CDR3 protein: CASSLGRWAGNNSPLHF. CDR3 DNA sequence: TGCGCCAGCAGCTTGGGTCGCTGGGCAGGGAATAATTCACCCCTCCACTTT.